Each of the 23 T cell receptor beta chains below was sequenced from the same sample in a study of blood T cell repertoires in COVID-19. Generated by immunoSEQ multiplex PCR, the TCRdb table keeps only in-frame clones and is missing some. This table holds roughly 180,000 clones, about 88% found once. Specimen: peripheral blood. These receptors were taken from a woman between 45 and 65 years old with COVID-19, enrolled during active disease.

The gene calls are TRBV5-1 and TRBJ1-2; TRBD1 is a possible D gene (5 bases). V was cut by 0 bases and J by 7 bases, with 10 bases left in between. This CDR3 is 13 amino acids long. From germline, CDR1 is SGHRS and CDR2 YFSETQ. The CDR3 is CASSLDGGAGYTF. In nucleotides, the CDR3 is TGCGCCAGCAGCTTGGACGGAGGGGCTGGCTACACCTTC. Full variable domain (outside the CDR3, taken from reference TRBV5-1 and TRBJ1-2): KAGVTQTPRYLIKTRGQQVTLSCSPISGHRSVSWYQQTPGQGLQFLFEYFSETQRNKGNFPGRFSGRQFSNSRSEMNVSTLELGDSALYLCASSLDGGAGYTFGSGTRLTVV.

V and J are TRBV14 and TRBJ2-2, with D hard to call. V was trimmed by 0 bases and J by 4 bases, leaving 15 bases between them. This CDR3 contains 17 residues. CDR1 and CDR2 (germline): SGHDN, FVKESK. For the CDR3, the DNA is TGTGCCAGCAGCCAAGATCTTGCGGTCATGAGCACCGGGGAGCTGTTTTTT. It yields the protein CASSQDLAVMSTGELFF.

The chain combines TRBV13 with TRBJ1-1; D gene uncertain. Trimming removed 5 bases at V and 6 bases at J, with 10 bases between. This CDR3 spans 12 amino acids. CDR1 and CDR2 (germline): PRHDT, FYEKMQ (reference sequence). In DNA form, the CDR3 reads TGTGCCAGCAGCAACCGACATCCTGAAGCTTTCTTT. Translating gives CASSNRHPEAFF.

This rearrangement joins TRBV7-2 to TRBJ2-7, with 14 positions matching TRBD2. V shed 0 bases, J shed 3 bases, and the junction held 1 base outside the gene matches. The CDR3 sequence is 16 residues long. The germline gives CDR1 SGHTA, CDR2 FQGNSA. The CDR3 loop is CASSLAGTSGGYEQYF. In nucleotides, the CDR3 is TGTGCCAGCAGCTTAGCGGGGACTAGCGGGGGCTACGAGCAGTACTTC.

The chain employs TRBV24-1 and TRBJ2-1, with no clear D. The CDR3 is 14 residues long. Germline CDR1 and CDR2: KGHDR and SFDVKD. V was clipped by 3 bases and J by 5 bases, with 10 bases between them. The CDR3 loop is CATSDGQINNEQFF. The CDR3 region has the DNA TGTGCCACCAGTGATGGTCAGATTAACAATGAGCAGTTCTTC.

The rearrangement links TRBV7-2 to TRBJ2-7, with unresolved D. V lost 3 bases to trimming and J lost 1 base, with 7 bases between them. The germline gives CDR1 SGHTA, CDR2 FQGNSA. The CDR3 contains 13 residues. CDR3 residues: CASSLSVSYEQYF. Here the CDR3 DNA reads TGTGCCAGCAGCTTGTCAGTTTCCTACGAGCAGTACTTC.

The chain carries TRBV11-2 and TRBJ2-7; D is perhaps TRBD2 (5 bases). Per germline, CDR1 SGHAT and CDR2 FQNNGV. The V gene lost 0 bases and the J gene lost 5 bases, with 11 bases spanning the gap. The CDR3 covers 14 residues. This chain's CDR3 is CASSLEAGSNEQYF. The CDR3 DNA reads as TGTGCCAGCAGCTTAGAGGCGGGTTCGAACGAGCAGTACTTC.

The sample holds a few counts of this clone. The CDR3 DNA sequence: TGTGCCAGCAGCCCCGAGGGAGCGGAGGACTATGGCTACACCTTC. Its translation: CASSPEGAEDYGYTF. This chain links TRBV7-3 with TRBJ1-2; D not resolved. The CDR3 runs to 15 residues. CDR1 is SGHTA, CDR2 FQGTGA, per germline. Between the trimmed V and J ends, which lost 5 bases and 3 bases, there was a span of 16 bases.

This chain uses TRBV6-6 with TRBJ2-3; 12 bases fit TRBD2. Germline V gene data show CDR1 as MNHNY and CDR2 as SVGAGI (reference sequence). V dropped 6 bases and J dropped 4; count of bases not matched to a gene: 8. The CDR3 consists of 16 residues. The CDR3 bases are TGTGCCAGCAGCGACAGGGCTAGCGGGGGGGCAGATACGCAGTATTTT. This codes for CASSDRASGGADTQYF.

This clone was detected once. The gene calls are TRBV9 and TRBJ2-5; D may be TRBD1 (6 bases). The CDR3 length is 15 residues. Germline CDR1 and CDR2: SGDLS and YYNGEE. The ends were cut back, 5 bases at V and 1 base at J, with 15 bases in the middle. The CDR3 loop reads CASSMTGFFQETQYF. DNA for the CDR3: TGTGCCAGCAGTATGACAGGATTTTTCCAAGAGACCCAGTACTTC.

The rearrangement links TRBV6-5 to TRBJ2-1, with 9 bases aligning to TRBD1. Germline V gene lookup returns CDR1 MNHEY and CDR2 SVGAGI. The CDR3 has 15 residues. Trimming at V came to 0 bases and at J to 8 bases, leaving 5 bases not matched to a gene. The CDR3 sequence: CASSYSGQGLDEQFF. The CDR3 nucleotides read TGTGCCAGCAGTTACTCGGGACAGGGATTAGATGAGCAGTTCTTC.

This rearrangement joins TRBV4-2 to TRBJ2-5; TRBD1 might be the D (5 bases). CDR1 LGHNA and CDR2 YNFKEQ come from the germline V gene. The CDR3 covers 17 residues. Trimming removed 1 base from V and 3 bases from J, with 18 bases in between. The CDR3 DNA reads as TGTGCCAGCAGCCAAGCTGGCCAGGGATTTAGGGAAGAGACCCAGTACTTC. The encoded protein is CASSQAGQGFREETQYF.

J is TRBJ2-7 and V is TRBV4-1; 7 nucleotides match TRBD2. Germline assignment: CDR1 MGHRA and CDR2 YSYEKL. V was pared by 0 bases and J by 0 bases, with 5 bases of the junction left unmatched. CDR3 length: 16 residues. CDR3 nucleotide sequence: TGCGCCAGCAGCCAAGAGGCGGGGGTCAGCTCCTACGAGCAGTACTTC. It specifies CASSQEAGVSSYEQYF.

The J gene is TRBJ2-1, the V gene TRBV9, with TRBD2 identical over 7 bases. The length of the CDR3 is 15 residues. CDR1 is SGDLS and CDR2 is YYNGEE in the germline V gene. With V trimmed by 0 bases and J by 4 bases, 4 bases remained unmatched. CDR3 bases: TGTGCCAGCAGCGTAGTGGTGGGGGGGTACAATGAGCAGTTCTTC. Amino acid sequence: CASSVVVGGYNEQFF.

The J gene is TRBJ2-2, the V gene TRBV6-5, with 9 bases aligning to TRBD1. V shed 1 base, J shed 4 bases, and the junction held 4 bases outside the gene matches. The germline V gene has CDR1 MNHEY and CDR2 SVGAGI. This CDR3 spans 16 amino acids. CDR3 coding DNA: TGTGCCAGCAGTTACTTGGGACAGGGTTTCACCGGGGAGCTGTTTTTT. Its protein product is CASSYLGQGFTGELFF.

The CDR3 is CASSQEDRGPGYTF. CDR3 DNA sequence: TGCGCCAGCAGCCAGGAGGACAGGGGCCCTGGCTACACCTTC. The chain recombines TRBV4-3 with TRBJ1-2; 9 positions agree with TRBD1. The germline V gene has CDR1 LGHNA and CDR2 YSLEER. The CDR3 covers 14 residues. Unmatched junction bases numbered 6, after V lost 3 bases and J lost 7 bases.

This clone came up many times. This chain uses TRBV14 with TRBJ1-6, with TRBD1 as a possible D gene (5 bases). Germline assignment: CDR1 SGHDN and CDR2 FVKESK. CDR3 length: 18 residues. V was trimmed by 0 bases and J by 8 bases, leaving 20 bases between them. CDR3 bases: TGTGCCAGCAGCCAAGATGCGTGGGTGGGGCGCTTGGATTCACCCCTCCACTTT. Its translation: CASSQDAWVGRLDSPLHF.

Only one count was recorded for this clone. V and J are TRBV10-3 and TRBJ1-2; no clear D gene. Germline assignment: CDR1 ENHRY and CDR2 SYGVKD. This CDR3 is 13 amino acids long. V was pared by 0 bases and J by 8 bases, with 10 bases between. CDR3 DNA sequence: TGTGCCATCAGTGAGTCCCAGGAGGCGGGCTACACCTTC. It encodes CAISESQEAGYTF.

The V gene is TRBV21-1, the J gene TRBJ2-3; whether TRBD1, the table's D call, matches the DNA was not checked. TRBV21-1 is labeled a pseudogene. The CDR3 runs to 16 residues. CDR3 DNA: TGTGCCAGCAGCAAAGCCCGGGGACAGGGAGCCGATACGCAGTATTTT. Amino acid sequence: CASSKARGQGADTQYF.

This clone appeared once. This rearrangement joins TRBV4-2 to TRBJ1-4; no definite D call. Per the germline V gene, CDR1 is LGHNA and CDR2 is YNFKEQ. The length of the CDR3 is 15 residues. The V gene lost 1 base and the J gene lost 0 bases, with 6 bases spanning the gap. This chain's CDR3 is CASSQGQSTNEKLFF. DNA for the CDR3: TGTGCCAGCAGCCAAGGGCAGTCAACTAATGAAAAACTGTTTTTT.

This clone showed up just once. The V gene is TRBV27, the J gene TRBJ2-7; 12 bases are a match to TRBD2. With 0 bases clipped from V and 7 bases from J, the junction kept 7 bases outside the gene matches. The CDR3 runs 16 residues. From germline, CDR1 is MNHEY and CDR2 SMNVEV (reference sequence). CDR3: CASSLSPSGGAFEQYF. CDR3 sequence (DNA): TGTGCCAGCAGTTTATCCCCTAGCGGGGGGGCGTTTGAGCAGTACTTC.

This chain uses TRBV30 with TRBJ1-3; TRBD1 aligns across 9 bases. The CDR3 has 14 amino acids. J was trimmed by 3 bases and V by 3 bases; bases with no gene match: 3. CDR1 GTSNPN and CDR2 SVGIG come from the germline V gene (reference sequence). The CDR3 protein is CAWRDRGGGNTIYF. The CDR3 region has the DNA TGTGCCTGGAGGGACAGGGGTGGTGGAAACACCATATATTTT.

This chain joins TRBV7-7 and TRBJ2-1, with TRBD1 as a possible D gene (7 bases). Germline V gene lookup returns CDR1 SSHAT and CDR2 FNYEAQ (reference sequence). V was cut by 4 bases and J by 7 bases, with 17 bases left in between. This CDR3 contains 15 residues. The CDR3, as DNA: TGTGCCAGCAGCTCTGAGGTGACAGGGAGGAATGAGCAGTTCTTC. It translates to CASSSEVTGRNEQFF.